One sample yielded the 8 T cell receptor beta chains listed below, sequenced in a study of T cells in Graves' hyperthyroidism and ophthalmopathy. RNA transcripts provided the source from which TCR beta CDR3 regions were amplified. An initial round of RT-PCR targeting the TCR CDR3 relied on the HTBI primer set. TCRdb re-called the multiplex PCR reads through MiXCR, storing one row per CDR3 protein. The sample consists of about 560,000 distinct CDR3 sequences, 15% to 17% of them appearing once. The sample taken for sequencing was blood. These receptors were collected from a woman aged 25 to 39 with Graves' hyperthyroidism.

This clonotype was found many times. The chain combines TRBV12-5 with TRBJ2-1; TRBD1 matches at 7 bases. J gave up 6 bases and V 6 bases, and 14 bases lay outside the gene matches. CDR1 LGHNT and CDR2 FRNRAP come from the germline V gene. The CDR3 length is 16 residues. CDR3 nucleotides: TGTGCTAGTGGACCCCATGTAGGGCAGGGGGTCAATGAGCAGTTCTTC. Translated: CASGPHVGQGVNEQFF. The variable domain in full, with the rest retrieved from reference TRBV12-5 and TRBJ2-1, is DARVTQTPRHKVTEMGQEVTMRCQPILGHNTVFWYRQTMMQGLELLAYFRNRAPLDDSGMPKDRFSAEMPDATLATLKIQPSEPRDSAVYFCASGPHVGQGVNEQFFGPGTRLTVL.

This clonotype showed up just a few times. The V call is TRBV27, the J call TRBJ1-5, with a possible D match to TRBD1 (6 bases). Germline assignment: CDR1 MNHEY and CDR2 SMNVEV (reference sequence). The length of the CDR3 is 14 residues. Trimming removed 3 bases from V and 5 bases from J, with 11 bases in between. CDR3 bases: TGTGCCAGCAGTTTCTTGGGGGCCGATCAGCCCCAGCATTTT. It codes for CASSFLGADQPQHF.

This clonotype was seen a few times. A read error may produce the germline difference seen at one junction end. The chain joins TRBV7-7 to TRBJ2-5, with D maybe TRBD2 (6 bases). Germline V gene data show CDR1 as SSHAT and CDR2 as FNYEAQ (reference sequence). The CDR3 runs to 13 residues. Here the CDR3 DNA reads TGTGCTAGCAGCTTAGCGGCATTGCAACCCCAGTACTTC. Residues: CASSLAALQPQYF.

This clonotype occurred many times. This chain links TRBV3-1 with TRBJ1-1, with D unresolved. Deletions cut 1 base from V and 1 base from J, with 4 bases between. The CDR3 loop spans 13 amino acids. Germline V lookup: CDR1 LGHDT, CDR2 YNNKEL (reference sequence). DNA for the CDR3: TGTGCCAGCAGCCAAGTTAGGAACACTGAAGCTTTCTTT. It specifies CASSQVRNTEAFF. The entire variable domain, with the rest obtained from reference TRBV3-1 and TRBJ1-1, is as follows: DTAVSQTPKYLVTQMGNDKSIKCEQNLGHDTMYWYKQDSKKFLKIMFSYNNKELIINETVPNRFSPKSPDKAHLNLHINSLELGDSAVYFCASSQVRNTEAFFGQGTRLTVV.

There are a few counts of this clonotype. The V gene is TRBV6-1, the J gene TRBJ1-4; 9 nucleotides agree with TRBD1. The junction had 6 bases not matched to a gene; V was cut back by 5 bases and J by 5 bases. CDR1 and CDR2 (germline): MNHNS, SASEGT. This CDR3 region has 15 residues. The CDR3 region is CASSQGQGGNEKLFF. The CDR3 bases are TGTGCCAGCAGTCAGGGACAGGGCGGGAATGAAAAACTGTTTTTT.

This clonotype was recorded at least ten times. The chain combines TRBV18 with TRBJ2-7, with unresolved D. The CDR3 length is 16 residues. V lost 1 base, J lost 2 bases, and 15 bases lay in between. Germline-derived CDR1 and CDR2 are KGHSH and LQKENI. The CDR3 coding sequence is TGTGCCAGCTCACCACGACTCACAGTGTTAACCTACGAGCAGTACTTC. Translation gives CASSPRLTVLTYEQYF.

This clonotype was seen only a few times. This chain links TRBV7-9 with TRBJ2-2; D gene unclear. Germline V gene sequence: CDR1 SEHNR, CDR2 FQNEAQ (reference sequence). CDR3 length: 15 amino acids. Trimming shortened V by 3 bases and J by 0 bases, and 8 bases separated the two germline ends. This CDR3 reads CASSFGSTNTGELFF. The CDR3 DNA reads as TGTGCCAGCAGCTTTGGGTCCACGAACACCGGGGAGCTGTTTTTT.

This clonotype appeared many times. The CDR3 loop is CASSLKTGTGVTEAFF. The CDR3 DNA reads as TGTGCCAGCTCACTAAAGACAGGGACAGGGGTGACTGAAGCTTTCTTT. The chain joins TRBV18 to TRBJ1-1; 10 bases are a match to TRBD1. J gave up 5 bases and V 4 bases, and 10 bases lay outside the gene matches. Germline CDR1 is KGHSH and CDR2 is LQKENI. The CDR3 consists of 16 residues.